This TCR beta chain is from a study of T cell responses to AZD1222 COVID-19 vaccine. The study's findings and limits: Along spike, vaccine-associated CD4 TCRs were found throughout, with dominance at 160-218 and 743-854. A mostly white British donor set with more females was recruited, and clonal diversity was possibly underestimated.

Libraries were prepared by immunoSEQ multiplex PCR; TCRdb keeps only in-frame clonotypes and omits some of them. The sample lists some 55,000 clones; 80% to 90% were seen once. CDR1 is SGHTA, CDR2 FQGNSA, per germline. The CDR3 runs to 16 residues. Trimming cost V 1 base and J 6 bases; bases outside gene matches: 10. Details on this clone: Its target is unknown.

This specimen consisted of peripheral blood, obtained on day 0 of AZD1222 vaccination. V and J are TRBV7-2 and TRBJ2-3; 7 nucleotides match TRBD2. This TCR derives from an adult in good health. DNA of the CDR3: TGTGCCAGCAGCTTAGGTTTGGGGGAGGGCCCGGATACGCAGTATTTT. Amino acid sequence: CASSLGLGEGPDTQYF.